These 2 T cell receptor beta chains share one sample of origin, sequenced in a study of cytomegalovirus exposure and HLA in healthy donors. Primers included in the PCR were 60 Vbeta and 13 Jbeta primers. The data were produced by immunoSEQ multiplex PCR, yet TCRdb's version contains in-frame clones alone and is incomplete. Among 50,000 or so clones listed, 72% were seen once. Input material: PBMCs. These receptors were taken from a woman between 50 and 59 years old in good health and CMV-seronegative.

The V and J genes are TRBV5-1 and TRBJ1-1; 7 nucleotides agree with TRBD1. This CDR3 has 14 residues. V shed 4 bases and J 6 bases; nucleotides not matched to a gene: 9. In germline, CDR1 is SGHRS, CDR2 YFSETQ. For the CDR3, the DNA is TGCGCCAGCAGCCAAGGGGGCGCATCTCCTGAAGCTTTCTTT. It encodes CASSQGGASPEAFF.

The V gene is TRBV9, the J gene TRBJ2-1; TRBD2 agrees at 12 bases. This CDR3 region has 16 residues. The trim removed 3 bases at V and 3 bases at J, leaving 4 bases unmatched. Germline CDR1 is SGDLS and CDR2 is YYNGEE. The CDR3: CASSASLAGGYNEQFF. The CDR3 DNA reads TGTGCCAGCAGCGCCTCACTAGCGGGGGGCTACAATGAGCAGTTCTTC.